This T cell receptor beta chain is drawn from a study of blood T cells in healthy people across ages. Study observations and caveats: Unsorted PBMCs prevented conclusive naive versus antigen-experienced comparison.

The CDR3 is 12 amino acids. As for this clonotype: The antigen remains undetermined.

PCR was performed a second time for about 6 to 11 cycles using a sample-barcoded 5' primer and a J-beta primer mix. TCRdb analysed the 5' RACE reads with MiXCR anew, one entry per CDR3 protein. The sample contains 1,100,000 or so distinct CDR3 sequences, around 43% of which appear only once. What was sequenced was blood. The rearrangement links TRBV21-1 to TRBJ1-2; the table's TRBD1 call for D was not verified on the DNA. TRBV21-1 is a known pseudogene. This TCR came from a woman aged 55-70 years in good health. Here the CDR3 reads CATDRNHYGYTF. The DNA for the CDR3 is TGTGCCACCGACAGGAACCACTATGGCTACACCTTC.